The present T cell receptor (beta chain) was sequenced within a study of shared clonotypes between healthy human individuals. Using immunoSEQ multiplex PCR, the repertoire was profiled, and TCRdb retains in-frame clones only, with some absent. The data contain a few million clones, about 94% of them singletons. Adult donors, all healthy and HIV-negative, had no recent acute infections or vaccinations. This CDR3 region has 16 residues. Trimming took 4 bases from V and 4 from J; bases not matched to a gene: 8. Germline CDR1 is SGHNT and CDR2 is YYREEE (reference sequence). On this clone: Its antigen is unidentified.

Study-wide points: The study generally estimated greater richness for naive than memory subsets.

Material for sequencing was naive CD4+ T cells sorted from blood. Subset indicated: CD45RA+ positively selected. The genes are TRBV5-4 and TRBJ2-2, with 9 bases that match TRBD1. This receptor was obtained from a man between 18 and 35 years old in good health. In nucleotides, the CDR3 is TGTGCCAGCAGCACAAACAGGGGGCGAGTCACCGGGGAGCTGTTTTTT. Protein product: CASSTNRGRVTGELFF. Together with reference TRBV5-4 and TRBJ2-2, the CDR3 gives the full variable domain: ETGVTQSPTHLIKTRGQQVTLRCSSQSGHNTVSWYQQALGQGPQFIFQYYREEENGRGNFPPRFSGLQFPNYSSELNVNALELDDSALYLCASSTNRGRVTGELFFGEGSRLTVL.